This T cell receptor beta chain was recorded in a study of breast tumors, draining lymph nodes, adjacent tissues. Findings and limits, study-wide: Tumor T cell lymph node origin was a supported hypothesis, not proven.

This clonotype was seen ten or more times. What it binds is not known. The ends were cut back, 3 bases at V and 2 bases at J, with 13 bases in the middle. The CDR3 loop spans 14 amino acids. Per the germline V gene, CDR1 is DFQATT and CDR2 is SNEGSKA (reference sequence). From the multiplex PCR reads, TCRdb called clonotypes with MiXCR, one entry per CDR3 protein. Of 15,000 to 20,000 distinct CDR3 sequences listed, 60% to 70% are singletons. This chain uses TRBV20-1 with TRBJ1-1; no clear D gene. The clonotype comes from a female donor with breast cancer. Some clones in this sample may be carry-over from other donors' samples. What was sequenced was tumor-adjacent breast tissue. The CDR3 DNA is TGCAGTGCTAGGACCTGGGGAGTTAACACTGAAGCTTTCTTT. Translating gives CSARTWGVNTEAFF.